The 3 T cell receptor beta chains in this list originate from one sample, sequenced in a study of T cell changes during pregnancy in multiple sclerosis. Data came from immunoSEQ multiplex PCR; TCRdb stores just in-frame clones and leaves some out. This sample has under 25,000 clones, with just under 85% found just once. The specimen comprised CD8+ T cells from peripheral blood mononuclear cells, sampled in the first trimester of pregnancy. Every receptor here comes from a female donor in good health, enrolled as a control in a pregnancy study.

This clone has only a few counts. The chain is built from TRBV6-6 and TRBJ2-4, with 9 bases that match TRBD1. V was pared by 4 bases and J by 0 bases, with 4 bases of the junction left unmatched. This CDR3 is 16 amino acids long. Per germline, CDR1 MNHNY and CDR2 SVGAGI (reference sequence). CDR3 nucleotide sequence: TGTGCCAGCAGTTCACAGGGGGCCCTAGCCAAAAACATTCAGTACTTC. As protein: CASSSQGALAKNIQYF.

The table lists this clone with a count of one. The chain recombines TRBV5-1 with TRBJ2-3, with TRBD2 matching 8 bases. The CDR3 length is 15 residues. Germline CDR1 SGHRS, CDR2 YFSETQ. The V gene end was trimmed by 5 bases and the J gene end by 2 bases; junction bases not matched to a gene: 7. In DNA, the CDR3 is TGCGCCAGCAGAGGACTAGCAAGGGCCACAGATACGCAGTATTTT. Translation: CASRGLARATDTQYF.

This clone was seen at least ten times. The chain is built from TRBV5-1 and TRBJ1-1; a possible D gene is TRBD1 (6 bases). Deletions cut 7 bases from V and 3 bases from J, with 13 bases between. Germline CDR1 and CDR2: SGHRS and YFSETQ. The length of the CDR3 is 13 residues. The CDR3 nucleotides are TGCGCCAGCGCGCCGGGGGGCTACACTGAAGCTTTCTTT. Translated: CASAPGGYTEAFF.